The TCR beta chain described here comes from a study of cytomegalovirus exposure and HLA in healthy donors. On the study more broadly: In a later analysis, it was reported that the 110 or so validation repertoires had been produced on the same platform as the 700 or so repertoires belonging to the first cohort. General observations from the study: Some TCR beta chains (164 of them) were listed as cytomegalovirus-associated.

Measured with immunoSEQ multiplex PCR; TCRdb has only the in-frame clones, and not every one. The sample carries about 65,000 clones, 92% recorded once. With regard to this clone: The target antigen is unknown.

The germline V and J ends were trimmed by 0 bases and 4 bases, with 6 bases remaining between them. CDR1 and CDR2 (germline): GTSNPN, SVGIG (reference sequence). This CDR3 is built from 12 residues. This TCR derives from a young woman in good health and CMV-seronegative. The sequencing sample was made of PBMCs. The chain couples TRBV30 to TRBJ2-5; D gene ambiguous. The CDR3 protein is CAWSVPGETQYF. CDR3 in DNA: TGTGCCTGGAGTGTACCAGGAGAGACCCAGTACTTC.